A single sample is the source of the 3 T cell receptor beta chains below, sequenced in a study of OX40 agonist ivuxolimab in advanced cancers. Generated by immunoSEQ multiplex PCR, the TCRdb table keeps only in-frame clones and is missing some. Counted here are around 80,000 clones, roughly nine tenths occurring once; the ten biggest clones make up 2.3%. The sample was CD4+ or CD8+ T cells sorted from blood, taken in a trial of the OX40 agonist ivuxolimab. Receptors originate from an adult with an advanced solid tumor such as melanoma, head and neck, liver or kidney cancer.

This clone has only one observation. The gene calls are TRBV11-2 and TRBJ1-1; no firm D call. The CDR3 consists of 13 residues. Deletions cut 2 bases from V and 2 bases from J, with 6 bases between. Germline CDR1 is SGHAT and CDR2 is FQNNGV. CDR3 sequence reads: CASSLSPNTEAFF. The CDR3, as DNA: TGTGCCAGCAGCTTATCCCCAAACACTGAAGCTTTCTTT.

The chain joins TRBV2 to TRBJ2-7, with 7 bases fitting TRBD2. V was clipped by 6 bases and J by 6 bases; unmatched bases: 11. CDR3 length: 14 amino acids. Germline CDR1 and CDR2: SNHLY and FYNNEI. CDR3 sequence: CASRVGEGGREQYF. The CDR3 nucleotides read TGTGCCAGCAGAGTCGGGGAGGGAGGGCGCGAGCAGTACTTC.

The V call is TRBV7-9, the J call TRBJ1-2, with D possibly matching TRBD1 (5 bases). In germline, CDR1 is SEHNR, CDR2 FQNEAQ (reference sequence). This CDR3 spans 15 amino acids. V lost 0 bases and J 5 bases, leaving 13 bases between the germline ends. The DNA for the CDR3 is TGTGCCAGCAGCTTAGCGCACGGGGCAGGTTATGGCTACACCTTC. Translated, it gives CASSLAHGAGYGYTF.